The 32 T cell receptor beta chains reported below all come from one sample, sequenced in a study of T cells in tuberculosis. Assay used: immunoSEQ multiplex PCR; TCRdb lists only in-frame clones, some missing. The data contain tens of thousands of clones, more than 80% of them seen just once; the ten biggest clones take up roughly 16%. Material for sequencing was PBMCs. These receptor sequences come from a donor aged 5 to 30 with latent tuberculosis or without tuberculosis infection. Some clones in this sample may be carry-over from other donors' samples.

The chain couples TRBV29-1 to TRBJ2-3; 10 nucleotides match TRBD1. The trim removed 5 bases at V and 4 bases at J, leaving 6 bases unmatched. CDR1 is SQVTM and CDR2 is ANQGSEA in the germline V gene. This CDR3 is built from 14 residues. CDR3 region: CSVLDRGLADTQYF. CDR3 DNA: TGCAGCGTTCTTGACAGGGGGCTTGCAGATACGCAGTATTTT.

The chain combines TRBV25-1 with TRBJ2-2; D is perhaps TRBD1 (6 bases). Germline CDR1 reads MGHDK; CDR2 reads SYGVNS. The CDR3 length is 16 residues. Trimming removed 3 bases from V and 5 bases from J, with 16 bases in between. The CDR3 here is CASSDRRTDGTGELFF. The DNA for the CDR3 is TGTGCCAGCAGTGACCGACGGACAGATGGGACCGGGGAGCTGTTTTTT.

The chain joins TRBV5-1 to TRBJ2-3, with 7 bases matching TRBD1. The CDR3 has 16 residues. The V gene end was trimmed by 0 bases and the J gene end by 0 bases; junction bases not matched to a gene: 4. Germline V lookup: CDR1 SGHRS, CDR2 YFSETQ. The CDR3 sequence: CASSLGQGTSTDTQYF. The CDR3 DNA is TGCGCCAGCAGCTTGGGACAGGGCACTAGCACAGATACGCAGTATTTT. The variable domain in full, with the rest retrieved from reference TRBV5-1 and TRBJ2-3, is KAGVTQTPRYLIKTRGQQVTLSCSPISGHRSVSWYQQTPGQGLQFLFEYFSETQRNKGNFPGRFSGRQFSNSRSEMNVSTLELGDSALYLCASSLGQGTSTDTQYFGPGTRLTVL.

The chain joins TRBV6-1 to TRBJ1-1; perhaps TRBD1 as D (5 bases). Germline V lookup: CDR1 MNHNS, CDR2 SASEGT. The CDR3 totals 14 residues. Trimming pared 2 bases from V and 6 bases from J, leaving 13 bases between. The CDR3 DNA reads as TGTGCCAGCAGTGAAACCCGACCCAGGGCTGAAGCTTTCTTT. This encodes CASSETRPRAEAFF.

A note on this clone: Compared with germline, one end of the junction differs, possibly owing to a read error. The chain combines TRBV20-1 with TRBJ1-1; possible D gene TRBD1, 5 bases. Germline assignment: CDR1 DFQATT and CDR2 SNEGSKA (reference sequence). The CDR3 is 10 residues long. In DNA form, the CDR3 reads TGCAGTGCTTACATGAAACAGGTAATCTTT. It is translated as CSAYMKQVIF.

This clone was recorded once. V and J are TRBV5-4 and TRBJ2-2; no reliable D call. This CDR3 spans 17 amino acids. Trimming stripped 4 bases from V and 4 bases from J, with 20 bases between. From germline, CDR1 is SGHNT and CDR2 YYREEE (reference sequence). In DNA, the CDR3 is TGTGCCAGCAGCCTGATGCTAGACCCCCTCGGCACCGGGGAGCTGTTTTTT. It translates to CASSLMLDPLGTGELFF. Looking up the rest from reference TRBV5-4 and TRBJ2-2 gives the full variable domain: ETGVTQSPTHLIKTRGQQVTLRCSSQSGHNTVSWYQQALGQGPQFIFQYYREEENGRGNFPPRFSGLQFPNYSSELNVNALELDDSALYLCASSLMLDPLGTGELFFGEGSRLTVL.

This chain uses TRBV7-9 with TRBJ2-3; TRBD1 matches 9 bases. Germline loops: CDR1 SEHNR, CDR2 FQNEAQ (reference sequence). The ends lost 5 bases at V and 7 bases at J; junction bases unmatched: 7. The CDR3 extends over 14 amino acids. In DNA form, the CDR3 reads TGTGCCAGCAGCCCCTGGGACAGGGACAATACGCAGTATTTT. Protein sequence: CASSPWDRDNTQYF.

The genes are TRBV4-1 and TRBJ2-5; weak D call: TRBD1 (5 bases). CDR3 length: 15 amino acids. Germline V gene data show CDR1 as MGHRA and CDR2 as YSYEKL. The ends were cut back, 0 bases at V and 4 bases at J, with 12 bases in the middle. This CDR3 reads CASSQDRAERETQYF. CDR3 DNA sequence: TGCGCCAGCAGCCAAGACAGGGCAGAGAGAGAGACCCAGTACTTC.

The chain has TRBV15 and TRBJ2-1; weak D call: TRBD2 (6 bases). This CDR3 has 13 residues. Trimming removed 3 bases from V and 7 bases from J, with 10 bases in between. Germline assignment: CDR1 LNHNV and CDR2 YYDKDF (reference sequence). The CDR3: CATSRRLGNEQFF. The CDR3 nucleotides are TGTGCCACCAGCAGGAGACTAGGGAATGAGCAGTTCTTC.

The chain carries TRBV30 and TRBJ2-5, with D possibly TRBD1 on 5 matching bases. Germline values: CDR1 GTSNPN, CDR2 SVGIG (reference sequence). This CDR3 contains 14 residues. V lost 0 bases to trimming and J lost 5 bases, with 13 bases between them. In nucleotides, the CDR3 is TGTGCCTGGAGTGTAGGGGCAGGTTCGGAGACCCAGTACTTC. It translates to CAWSVGAGSETQYF.

Remarks on this clone: A much bigger clone sits one base away, suggesting this may be a read error. This sequence joins TRBV18 and TRBJ2-7, with D hard to call. Looked up from germline, CDR1 is KGHSH and CDR2 is LQKENI. V shed 3 bases and J shed 0 bases, with 6 bases lying between them. The length of the CDR3 is 13 residues. CDR3 nucleotide sequence: TGTGCCAGCTCACCGATTAGCTCCTACGAGCAGTACTTC. Residues: CASSPISSYEQYF.

The count of this clone is one. This chain joins TRBV7-3 and TRBJ1-2, with 7 bases matching TRBD1. Germline CDR1 reads SGHTA; CDR2 reads FQGTGA. Trimming at V came to 1 base and at J to 5 bases, leaving 7 bases not matched to a gene. This CDR3 has 15 residues. CDR3 region: CASSLIRQGEYGYTF. Written as DNA, the CDR3 is TGTGCCAGCAGCTTAATTAGGCAGGGGGAATATGGCTACACCTTC.

The chain joins TRBV5-4 to TRBJ2-1; maybe TRBD2 (6 bases). Trimming took 2 bases from V and 3 from J, leaving 18 bases between them. Per germline, CDR1 SGHNT and CDR2 YYREEE (reference sequence). The CDR3 totals 17 residues. The CDR3 sequence: CASSFPVTGVGYNEQFF. The CDR3, as DNA: TGTGCCAGCAGCTTCCCGGTCACGGGAGTGGGCTACAATGAGCAGTTCTTC.

V is TRBV6-6 and J is TRBJ2-7, with D possibly being TRBD1 (5 bases). In germline, CDR1 is MNHNY, CDR2 SVGAGI (reference sequence). The CDR3 is made up of 14 amino acids. The V end was cut by 5 bases, the J end by 1 base, with 12 bases between. The CDR3 is CASSPTDISYEQYF. The DNA of the CDR3 is TGTGCCAGCAGTCCAACGGACATTTCCTACGAGCAGTACTTC.

The chain has TRBV6-1 and TRBJ1-1, with TRBD1 identical over 7 bases. CDR3 length: 13 amino acids. Per the germline V gene, CDR1 is MNHNS and CDR2 is SASEGT. V lost 6 bases and J lost 5; bases outside the gene matches: 6. CDR3 nucleotides: TGTGCCAGCAGCGACAGGGAGATTACTGAAGCTTTCTTT. Translated, it gives CASSDREITEAFF.

The chain recombines TRBV5-1 with TRBJ1-2; TRBD1 matches 8 bases. With 3 bases clipped from V and 6 bases from J, the junction kept 4 bases outside the gene matches. Germline CDR1 SGHRS, CDR2 YFSETQ. The CDR3 is 13 residues long. The CDR3 is CASSSRTGNGYTF. Here the CDR3 DNA reads TGCGCCAGCAGCTCCCGGACAGGGAATGGCTACACCTTC.

This clone occurred a few times. The V gene is TRBV10-3, the J gene TRBJ2-1; no reliable D call. V dropped 2 bases and J dropped 8 bases, with 7 bases sitting between them. The CDR3 contains 12 residues. Germline-derived CDR1 and CDR2 are ENHRY and SYGVKD. CDR3 loop: CAISETADEQFF. CDR3 sequence (DNA): TGTGCCATCAGTGAGACCGCGGATGAGCAGTTCTTC.

The chain joins TRBV5-1 to TRBJ1-1; no clear D. The germline gives CDR1 SGHRS, CDR2 YFSETQ. CDR3 length: 12 residues. V was pared by 2 bases and J by 4 bases, with 6 bases between. The CDR3 reads CASSFSSTEAFF. CDR3 coding DNA: TGCGCCAGCAGCTTTTCCAGCACTGAAGCTTTCTTT.

This CDR3 is CASSESRTVYEQYF. The CDR3, as DNA: TGTGCCAGCAGTGAATCGAGGACAGTCTACGAGCAGTACTTC. The chain joins TRBV2 to TRBJ2-7; D perhaps matches TRBD1 (6 bases). V lost 2 bases and J 3 bases, leaving 11 bases between the germline ends. This CDR3 is built from 14 residues. Germline V gene sequence: CDR1 SNHLY, CDR2 FYNNEI.

This chain links TRBV9 with TRBJ2-2, with D perhaps matching TRBD2 (5 bases). Germline values: CDR1 SGDLS, CDR2 YYNGEE. The CDR3 contains 15 residues. The ends were cut back, 0 bases at V and 5 bases at J, with 11 bases in the middle. The CDR3 coding sequence is TGTGCCAGCAGCGTAGCGAGGGTTGAAACCGGGGAGCTGTTTTTT. This gives the protein CASSVARVETGELFF.

The chain couples TRBV18 to TRBJ2-4; the match to TRBD1 covers 10 bases. Losses at the gene ends were 6 bases for V and 7 bases for J; bases not matched to a gene: 9. CDR1 is KGHSH and CDR2 is LQKENI in the germline V gene. This CDR3 spans 15 amino acids. CDR3: CASSPSGQGFNIQYF. The CDR3 nucleotides are TGTGCCAGCTCTCCCTCGGGACAGGGGTTTAACATTCAGTACTTC.

The chain links TRBV6-5 to TRBJ1-2, with D perhaps matching TRBD1 (6 bases). Germline CDR1 is MNHEY and CDR2 is SVGAGI. The V and J ends lost 5 bases and 8 bases respectively, with 15 bases between them. The CDR3 is 13 amino acids. The CDR3 DNA reads as TGTGCCAGCAGTCAGGGGCTCGTGGGGGGCTACACCTTC. Its protein product is CASSQGLVGGYTF.

V usage is TRBV4-2 and J usage is TRBJ2-3; TRBD2 matches at 7 bases. V dropped 0 bases and J dropped 3; count of bases not matched to a gene: 12. CDR1 is LGHNA and CDR2 is YNFKEQ in the germline V gene. The CDR3 contains 18 residues. The CDR3 DNA reads TGTGCCAGCAGCCAAGATCTTGCGGCGGGGGTAGCGACAGATACGCAGTATTTT. Protein sequence: CASSQDLAAGVATDTQYF.

This chain uses TRBV5-1 with TRBJ2-2; TRBD1 is a possible D gene (5 bases). CDR3 length: 16 amino acids. Trimming shortened V by 2 bases and J by 6 bases, and 17 bases separated the two germline ends. CDR1 and CDR2 (germline): SGHRS, YFSETQ. This CDR3 is CASSFIRGSGAGELFF. In DNA, the CDR3 is TGCGCCAGCAGCTTTATTAGGGGCTCTGGCGCCGGGGAGCTGTTTTTT. Looking up the rest from reference TRBV5-1 and TRBJ2-2 gives the full variable domain: KAGVTQTPRYLIKTRGQQVTLSCSPISGHRSVSWYQQTPGQGLQFLFEYFSETQRNKGNFPGRFSGRQFSNSRSEMNVSTLELGDSALYLCASSFIRGSGAGELFFGEGSRLTVL.

This clone was seen just once. This sequence joins TRBV19 and TRBJ1-4, with D uncertain. V shed 6 bases and J shed 10 bases, with 21 bases lying between them. There are 15 residues in the CDR3. The germline V gene encodes CDR1 LNHDA and CDR2 SQIVND (reference sequence). This CDR3 is CASRVSKALPGKLFF. In DNA form, the CDR3 reads TGTGCCAGTAGGGTTTCCAAGGCTCTCCCGGGAAAACTGTTTTTT.

The chain's CDR3 is CASSKAGYTF. CDR3 coding DNA: TGTGCCAGCAGCAAAGCTGGCTACACCTTC. The V call is TRBV7-9, the J call TRBJ1-2; D is undetermined. The CDR3 contains 10 residues. Trimming took off 5 bases at V and 7 bases at J, with 5 bases between the two ends. Per the germline V gene, CDR1 is SEHNR and CDR2 is FQNEAQ (reference sequence).

V gene TRBV5-4 combines with J gene TRBJ1-1; D not certain. Germline V gene data show CDR1 as SGHNT and CDR2 as YYREEE (reference sequence). This CDR3 has 12 residues. The germline V and J ends were trimmed by 6 bases and 4 bases, with 10 bases remaining between them. The CDR3 nucleotides read TGTGCCAGCAACGCTGAGGGCACTGAAGCTTTCTTT. It is translated as CASNAEGTEAFF. The whole variable domain, filled in from reference TRBV5-4 and TRBJ1-1, reads ETGVTQSPTHLIKTRGQQVTLRCSSQSGHNTVSWYQQALGQGPQFIFQYYREEENGRGNFPPRFSGLQFPNYSSELNVNALELDDSALYLCASNAEGTEAFFGQGTRLTVV.

V is TRBV5-4 and J is TRBJ2-7, with TRBD1 as a possible D gene (5 bases). From germline, CDR1 is SGHNT and CDR2 YYREEE (reference sequence). The CDR3 spans 14 residues. Trimming pared 2 bases from V and 3 bases from J, leaving 12 bases between. This CDR3 reads CASSLQVRVYEQYF. For the CDR3, the DNA is TGTGCCAGCAGCTTACAGGTTAGGGTCTACGAGCAGTACTTC.

The V and J genes are TRBV5-1 and TRBJ1-6; D is unresolved. The CDR3 has 14 residues. V shed 0 bases and J shed 8 bases, with 9 bases lying between them. Germline assignment: CDR1 SGHRS and CDR2 YFSETQ. Written as DNA, the CDR3 is TGCGCCAGCAGCTTGGCCCGGGAAGATTCACCCCTCCACTTT. It codes for CASSLAREDSPLHF.

The chain is built from TRBV7-9 and TRBJ1-5; 7 bases fit TRBD1. The V gene end was trimmed by 5 bases and the J gene end by 2 bases; junction bases not matched to a gene: 12. Germline CDR1 SEHNR, CDR2 FQNEAQ (reference sequence). This CDR3 is 17 amino acids long. CDR3 protein: CASSPGDRVIGNQPQHF. The CDR3 bases are TGTGCCAGCAGCCCCGGAGACAGGGTGATTGGCAATCAGCCCCAGCATTTT.

The J gene is TRBJ1-5, the V gene TRBV6-5; D is undetermined. Germline CDR1 is MNHEY and CDR2 is SVGAGI. Trimming took off 6 bases at V and 6 bases at J, with 12 bases between the two ends. The CDR3 extends over 13 amino acids. The CDR3 sequence: CASRKALGQPQHF. In DNA form, the CDR3 reads TGTGCCAGCAGAAAGGCGCTAGGTCAGCCCCAGCATTTT.

V gene TRBV2 combines with J gene TRBJ1-1, with D hard to call. Trimming removed 3 bases at V and 3 bases at J, with 14 bases between. The germline V gene has CDR1 SNHLY and CDR2 FYNNEI. The CDR3 runs 15 residues. The CDR3 reads CASSDFIQVDTEAFF. For the CDR3, the DNA is TGTGCCAGCAGTGACTTTATACAAGTGGACACTGAAGCTTTCTTT.